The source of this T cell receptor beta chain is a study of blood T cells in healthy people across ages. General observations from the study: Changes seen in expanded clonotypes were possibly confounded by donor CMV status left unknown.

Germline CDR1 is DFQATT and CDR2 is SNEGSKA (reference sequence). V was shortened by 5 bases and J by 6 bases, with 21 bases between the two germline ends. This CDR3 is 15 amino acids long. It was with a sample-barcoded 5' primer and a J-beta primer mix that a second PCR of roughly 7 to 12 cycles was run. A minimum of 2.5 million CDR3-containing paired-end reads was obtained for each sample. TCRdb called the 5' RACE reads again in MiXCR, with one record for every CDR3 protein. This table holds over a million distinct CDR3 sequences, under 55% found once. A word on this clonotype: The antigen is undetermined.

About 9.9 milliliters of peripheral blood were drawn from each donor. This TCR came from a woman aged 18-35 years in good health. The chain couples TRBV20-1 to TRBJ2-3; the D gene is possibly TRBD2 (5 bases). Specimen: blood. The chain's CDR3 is CSAGLQADPPDTQYF. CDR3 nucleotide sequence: TGCAGTGCTGGCCTCCAAGCGGATCCTCCTGATACGCAGTATTTT.